A selection of T cell receptor beta chains follows, all from one sample in a study of blood T cell repertoires in COVID-19. Profiled with immunoSEQ multiplex PCR; TCRdb holds only in-frame clones, not every one. The table includes 200,000 to 250,000 clones, about 86% detected once. The sequencing input was peripheral blood. These receptors came from a woman aged 60-70 years with acute or convalescent COVID-19. Each CDR3 is given with its conserved first and last residue. The order of the fields is J gene, clone size, CDR3 length, D gene, V gene, CDR3 protein, CDR3 DNA. A D gene is named only where the DNA matches it firmly. The size entry is marked missing in some rows and otherwise reads once, few, many or a size class.

j_call: TRBJ2-6
clone_size: once
cdr3_length: 16
d_call: NA
v_call: TRBV29-1
cdr3_aa: CSVDFSRSSGANVLTF
cdr3_nt: TGCAGCGTTGATTTTTCCAGATCCTCTGGGGCCAACGTCCTGACTTTC

j_call: TRBJ1-4
clone_size: NA
cdr3_length: 16
d_call: TRBD1
v_call: TRBV5-6
cdr3_aa: CASSLFQGVFDEKLFF
cdr3_nt: TGTGCCAGCAGCTTGTTTCAGGGGGTGTTTGATGAAAAACTGTTTTTT

j_call: TRBJ2-7
clone_size: NA
cdr3_length: 16
d_call: TRBD2
v_call: TRBV6-1
cdr3_aa: CASSDPSQRGEYEQYF
cdr3_nt: TGTGCCAGCAGTGACCCCTCCCAGCGGGGGGAGTACGAGCAGTACTTC

j_call: TRBJ2-3
clone_size: NA
cdr3_length: 14
d_call: NA
v_call: TRBV5-1
cdr3_aa: CASKSLAITDTQYF
cdr3_nt: TGCGCCAGCAAAAGCCTAGCCATCACAGATACGCAGTATTTT

j_call: TRBJ1-5
clone_size: NA
cdr3_length: 13
d_call: TRBD1
v_call: TRBV27
cdr3_aa: CASGQGAYQPQHF
cdr3_nt: TGTGCCAGCGGCCAGGGGGCCTATCAGCCCCAGCATTTT

j_call: TRBJ2-2
clone_size: NA
cdr3_length: 13
d_call: TRBD1
v_call: TRBV29-1
cdr3_aa: CSVKGAQTGELFF
cdr3_nt: TGCAGCGTTAAGGGGGCGCAAACCGGGGAGCTGTTTTTT

j_call: TRBJ1-2
clone_size: NA
cdr3_length: 14
d_call: NA
v_call: TRBV5-6
cdr3_aa: CASSLFQASHGYTF
cdr3_nt: TGTGCCAGCAGCTTGTTTCAGGCCTCACACGGCTACACCTTC

j_call: TRBJ1-6
clone_size: NA
cdr3_length: 14
d_call: TRBD1
v_call: TRBV19
cdr3_aa: CASARTGANSPLHF
cdr3_nt: TGTGCCAGTGCCCGGACAGGGGCAAATTCACCCCTCCACTTT

j_call: TRBJ2-3
clone_size: NA
cdr3_length: 16
d_call: NA
v_call: TRBV18
cdr3_aa: CASSPPQRASTDTQYF
cdr3_nt: TGTGCCAGCTCACCACCCCAGCGGGCGAGCACAGATACGCAGTATTTT

j_call: TRBJ2-5
clone_size: NA
cdr3_length: 15
d_call: NA
v_call: TRBV19
cdr3_aa: CASSSQQGKQETQYF
cdr3_nt: TGTGCCAGTAGTTCCCAACAGGGCAAGCAAGAGACCCAGTACTTC

j_call: TRBJ1-1
clone_size: NA
cdr3_length: 14
d_call: NA
v_call: TRBV12-5
cdr3_aa: CASGLAQGLAEAFF
cdr3_nt: TGTGCTAGTGGTTTGGCCCAGGGTCTTGCTGAAGCTTTCTTT

j_call: TRBJ2-2
clone_size: NA
cdr3_length: 18
d_call: TRBD2
v_call: TRBV5-1
cdr3_aa: CASSLFERGPSGTGELFF
cdr3_nt: TGCGCCAGCAGCTTGTTCGAGCGGGGGCCGTCGGGCACCGGGGAGCTGTTTTTT

j_call: TRBJ1-2
clone_size: NA
cdr3_length: 14
d_call: TRBD1
v_call: TRBV28
cdr3_aa: CASRPTGGSSGYTF
cdr3_nt: TGTGCCAGCAGGCCAACAGGGGGTTCGTCGGGCTACACCTTC

j_call: TRBJ2-7
clone_size: NA
cdr3_length: 15
d_call: TRBD1
v_call: TRBV7-2
cdr3_aa: CASSLKGGSGYEQYF
cdr3_nt: TGTGCCAGCAGCTTAAAAGGGGGCTCTGGCTACGAGCAGTACTTC

j_call: TRBJ1-2
clone_size: once
cdr3_length: 11
d_call: TRBD1
v_call: TRBV29-1
cdr3_aa: CSVKDRDGYTF
cdr3_nt: TGCAGCGTTAAGGACAGGGACGGCTACACCTTC

j_call: TRBJ1-1
clone_size: few
cdr3_length: 11
d_call: NA
v_call: TRBV6-5
cdr3_aa: CASLIPGKAFF
cdr3_nt: TGTGCCAGCCTTATACCAGGGAAAGCTTTCTTT

j_call: TRBJ1-2
clone_size: NA
cdr3_length: 15
d_call: TRBD1
v_call: TRBV7-8
cdr3_aa: CASSPLAQGLYGYTF
cdr3_nt: TGTGCCAGCAGCCCCCTGGCACAGGGGTTGTATGGCTACACCTTC

j_call: TRBJ2-5
clone_size: NA
cdr3_length: 12
d_call: NA
v_call: TRBV19
cdr3_aa: CASSTPAGTQYF
cdr3_nt: TGTGCCAGTAGTACCCCGGCGGGGACCCAGTACTTC